The clone carrying this T cell receptor beta chain was counted many times. Its antigen is not known. Time point described: newly diagnosed GD, antithyroid drugs for less than 3 months. The TCR library was made from RNA extracted from PBMCs. Germline-derived CDR1 and CDR2 are SNHLY and FYNNEI. The V gene lost 0 bases and the J gene lost 7 bases, with 6 bases spanning the gap. The CDR3 is made up of 13 amino acids. The sample originates from a study of regulatory T cells in long-lasting Graves disease. Overall study results and limits: New patients shared over 800 public clonotypes, fewer than the approximately 3,000 shared by persistent patients. Favored gene segments in persistent disease were TRBV28, TRBJ1-2 and TRBJ2-5.

Libraries of TCR beta came from iRepertoire HTBI primers plus Arm-PCR of CDR3 regions. TCRdb reprocessed the multiplex PCR reads with MiXCR, giving one entry per CDR3 protein. The repertoire holds a few hundred thousand distinct CDR3 sequences, about a sixth seen once, with around 23% in the top ten. This sample also appeared in a second study, on T cells in Graves' hyperthyroidism and ophthalmopathy. That source notes: A 13 V-J model separated ophthalmopathy from stable hyperthyroidism. Ophthalmopathy, which appeared later, was predicted by the model a median around 6 months before onset.

This TCR was sampled from a woman in her late teens or twenties with Graves disease. The specimen comprised peripheral blood mononuclear cells (PBMCs), sampled at new diagnosis, from a patient treated with antithyroid drugs. V gene TRBV2 combines with J gene TRBJ2-2; D gene ambiguous. The CDR3, as DNA: TGTGCCAGCAGTGAAGCCGCCGACGGGGAGCTGTTTTTT. Protein sequence: CASSEAADGELFF. The variable domain in full, with the rest retrieved from reference TRBV2 and TRBJ2-2, is EPEVTQTPSHQVTQMGQEVILRCVPISNHLYFYWYRQILGQKVEFLVSFYNNEISEKSEIFDDQFSVERPDGSNFTLKIRSTKLEDSAMYFCASSEAADGELFFGEGSRLTVL.